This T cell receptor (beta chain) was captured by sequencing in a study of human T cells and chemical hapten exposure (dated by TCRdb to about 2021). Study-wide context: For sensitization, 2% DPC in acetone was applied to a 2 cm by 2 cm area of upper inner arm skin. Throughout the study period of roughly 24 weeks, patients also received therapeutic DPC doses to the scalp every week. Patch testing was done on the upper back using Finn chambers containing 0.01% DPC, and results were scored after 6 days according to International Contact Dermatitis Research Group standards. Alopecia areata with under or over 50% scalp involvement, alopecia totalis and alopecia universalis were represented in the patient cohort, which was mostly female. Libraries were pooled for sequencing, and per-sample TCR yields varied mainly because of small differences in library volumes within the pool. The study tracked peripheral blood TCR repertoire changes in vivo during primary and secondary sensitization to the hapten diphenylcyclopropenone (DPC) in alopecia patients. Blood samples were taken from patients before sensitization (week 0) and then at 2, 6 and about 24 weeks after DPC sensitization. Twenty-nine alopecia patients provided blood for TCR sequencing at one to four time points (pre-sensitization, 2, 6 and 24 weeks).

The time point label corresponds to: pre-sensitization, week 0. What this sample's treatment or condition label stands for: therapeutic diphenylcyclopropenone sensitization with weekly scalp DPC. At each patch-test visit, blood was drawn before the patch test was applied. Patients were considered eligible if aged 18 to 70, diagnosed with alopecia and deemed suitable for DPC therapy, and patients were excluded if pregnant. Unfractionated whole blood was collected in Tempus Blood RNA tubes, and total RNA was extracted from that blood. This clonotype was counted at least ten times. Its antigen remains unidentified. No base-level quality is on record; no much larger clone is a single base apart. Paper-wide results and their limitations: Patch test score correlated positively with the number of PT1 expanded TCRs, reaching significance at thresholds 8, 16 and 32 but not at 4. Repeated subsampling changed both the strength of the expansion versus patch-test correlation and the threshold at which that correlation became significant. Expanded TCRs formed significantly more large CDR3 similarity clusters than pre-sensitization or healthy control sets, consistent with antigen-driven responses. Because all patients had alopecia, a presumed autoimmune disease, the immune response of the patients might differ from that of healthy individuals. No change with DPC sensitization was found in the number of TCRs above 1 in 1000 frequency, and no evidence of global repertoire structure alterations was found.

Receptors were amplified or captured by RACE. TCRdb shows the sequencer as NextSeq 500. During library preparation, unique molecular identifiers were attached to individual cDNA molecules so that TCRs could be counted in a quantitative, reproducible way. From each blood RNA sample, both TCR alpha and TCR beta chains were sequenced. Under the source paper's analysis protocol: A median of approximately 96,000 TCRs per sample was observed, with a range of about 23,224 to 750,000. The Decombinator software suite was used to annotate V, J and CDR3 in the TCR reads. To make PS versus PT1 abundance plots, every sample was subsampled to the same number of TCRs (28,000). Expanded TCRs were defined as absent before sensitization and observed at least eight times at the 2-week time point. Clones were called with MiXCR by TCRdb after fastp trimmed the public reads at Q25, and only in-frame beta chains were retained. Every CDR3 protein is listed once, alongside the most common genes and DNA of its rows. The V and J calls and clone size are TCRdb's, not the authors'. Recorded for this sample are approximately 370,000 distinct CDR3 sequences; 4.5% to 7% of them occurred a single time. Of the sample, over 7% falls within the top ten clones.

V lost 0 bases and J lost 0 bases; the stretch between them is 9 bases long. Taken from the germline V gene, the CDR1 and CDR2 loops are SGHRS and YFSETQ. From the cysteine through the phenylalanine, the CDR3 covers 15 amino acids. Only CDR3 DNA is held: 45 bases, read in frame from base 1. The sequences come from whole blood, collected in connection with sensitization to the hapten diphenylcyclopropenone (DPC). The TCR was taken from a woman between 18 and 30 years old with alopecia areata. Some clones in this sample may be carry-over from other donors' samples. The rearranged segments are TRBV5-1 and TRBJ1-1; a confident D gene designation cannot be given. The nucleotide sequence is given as TGCGCCAGCAGCTTGGGTCGGGAGATGAACACTGAAGCTTTCTTT. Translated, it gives CASSLGREMNTEAFF.